The 5 T cell receptor beta chains below all came from one sample that was sequenced in a study of shared clonotypes between healthy human individuals. Clones were sequenced by immunoSEQ multiplex PCR, and TCRdb holds only the in-frame ones, with some missing. The profile covers about 2.3 million clones, with about 92% appearing a single time and about 0.37% taken by the ten largest. Sequenced material: naive CD4+ T cells from PBMCs. Subset reported: CD45RA+ positively selected. Receptors were obtained from a man aged 18 to 30 in good health. Some clones in this sample may be carry-over from other donors' samples.

This chain uses TRBV19 with TRBJ2-7; a possible D gene is TRBD2 (5 bases). V was clipped by 4 bases and J by 2 bases, with 18 bases between them. Germline values: CDR1 LNHDA, CDR2 SQIVND (reference sequence). This CDR3 comprises 16 residues. CDR3 DNA: TGTGCCAGTAGTACCATAGGCGGAGGATATCCCTACGAGCAGTACTTC. Encoded protein: CASSTIGGGYPYEQYF.

The J gene is TRBJ2-7, the V gene TRBV11-3; no clear D. Between the trimmed V and J ends, which lost 1 base and 6 bases, there was a span of 22 bases. Looked up from germline, CDR1 is SGHNT and CDR2 is YENEEA. This CDR3 is 17 amino acids long. The CDR3 reads CASSLGARESSYGEQYF. The CDR3 nucleotides are TGTGCCAGCAGCTTAGGGGCTCGCGAGTCGAGTTATGGCGAGCAGTACTTC.

The chain combines TRBV5-8 with TRBJ1-4; D not resolved. Germline V gene lookup returns CDR1 SGHTS and CDR2 YDEGEE. This CDR3 has 11 amino acids. V gave up 4 bases and J gave up 11 bases, with 9 bases separating them. CDR3 loop: CASSVGMKLFF. The CDR3 nucleotides read TGTGCCAGCAGCGTGGGGATGAAACTGTTTTTT.

This chain joins TRBV5-1 and TRBJ2-2; 11 bases line up with TRBD2. The CDR3 consists of 16 residues. CDR1 is SGHRS and CDR2 is YFSETQ in the germline V gene. Trimming took 4 bases from V and 5 from J; bases not matched to a gene: 7. The CDR3 region has the DNA TGCGCCAGCAGCGTACTAGCGGGAGCAAGGACCGGGGAGCTGTTTTTT. It yields the protein CASSVLAGARTGELFF.

The chain couples TRBV28 to TRBJ1-4; TRBD1 might be the D (5 bases). The CDR3 is made up of 15 amino acids. Trimming took 5 bases from V and 7 from J, leaving 17 bases between them. The V gene's germline CDR1 is MDHEN and CDR2 SYDVKM. The CDR3 sequence: CASSLARAAGEKLFF. Here the CDR3 DNA reads TGTGCCAGCAGTCTCGCCAGGGCGGCAGGTGAAAAACTGTTTTTT. The variable domain in full, with the rest retrieved from reference TRBV28 and TRBJ1-4, is DVKVTQSSRYLVKRTGEKVFLECVQDMDHENMFWYRQDPGLGLRLIYFSYDVKMKEKGDIPEGYSVSREKKERFSLILESASTNQTSMYLCASSLARAAGEKLFFGSGTQLSVL.